This T cell receptor (beta chain) was retrieved from a study of early T cells in non-severe SARS-CoV-2 infection. This clonotype turned up a few times. TCRdb redid the calling of the 5' RACE reads with MiXCR, one entry per CDR3 protein. The sample holds roughly 80,000 distinct CDR3 sequences, 5.5% to 7.5% seen once. V dropped 0 bases and J dropped 2 bases, with 12 bases sitting between them. The CDR3 has 15 residues. Germline V gives CDR1 SGDLS, CDR2 YYNGEE. Sequenced sample: whole blood. The TCR comes from an adult who was a healthcare worker with PCR-confirmed SARS-CoV-2 infection or an uninfected control (not recorded which). The chain is built from TRBV9 and TRBJ2-7; D might be TRBD2 (5 bases). CDR3: CASSVGGIGTYEQYF. DNA for the CDR3: TGTGCCAGCAGCGTAGGAGGGATAGGAACCTACGAGCAGTACTTC.